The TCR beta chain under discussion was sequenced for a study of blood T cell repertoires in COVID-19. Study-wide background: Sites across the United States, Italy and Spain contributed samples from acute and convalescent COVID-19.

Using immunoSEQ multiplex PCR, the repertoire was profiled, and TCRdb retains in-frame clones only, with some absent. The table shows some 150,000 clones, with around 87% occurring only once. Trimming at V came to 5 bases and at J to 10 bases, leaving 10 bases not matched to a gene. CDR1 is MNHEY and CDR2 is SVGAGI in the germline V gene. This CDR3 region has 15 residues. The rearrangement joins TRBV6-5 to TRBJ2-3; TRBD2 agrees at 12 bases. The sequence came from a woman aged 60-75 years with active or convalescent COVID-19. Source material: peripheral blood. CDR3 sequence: CASSQTSGGSGPQYF. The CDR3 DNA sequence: TGTGCCAGCAGTCAGACTAGCGGGGGCTCAGGGCCGCAGTATTTT.